What follows are 17 T cell receptor beta chains derived from one specimen sequenced in a study of shared T cell receptors in the human thymus. The data were produced by immunoSEQ multiplex PCR, yet TCRdb's version contains in-frame clones alone and is incomplete. The data show 550,000 to 800,000 clones, approximately 83% seen once. The data also belong to a second study, concerning human thymus T cells.

Sequencing was done on a sample of thymocytes. These receptors were collected from a girl under three years old with a congenital heart defect.

The CDR3: CASSSRGRSSYNEQFF. CDR3 coding DNA: TGTGCCAGTAGTAGCAGGGGACGGAGCTCCTACAATGAGCAGTTCTTC. The gene calls are TRBV19 and TRBJ2-1; D perhaps matches TRBD1 (6 bases). Trimming shortened V by 4 bases and J by 0 bases, and 13 bases separated the two germline ends. CDR1 is LNHDA and CDR2 is SQIVND in the germline V gene (reference sequence). This CDR3 contains 16 residues.

This rearrangement joins TRBV7-9 to TRBJ2-7, with TRBD2 matching over 7 bases. Germline assignment: CDR1 SEHNR and CDR2 FQNEAQ (reference sequence). The CDR3 length is 15 residues. Losses at the gene ends were 0 bases for V and 1 base for J; bases not matched to a gene: 3. This CDR3 reads CASSLAQRGSYEQYF. CDR3 nucleotide sequence: TGTGCCAGCAGCTTAGCCCAGCGGGGTTCCTACGAGCAGTACTTC.

The V gene is TRBV9, the J gene TRBJ2-2; the D gene is possibly TRBD2 (7 bases). V dropped 3 bases and J dropped 5 bases, with 14 bases sitting between them. CDR3 length: 15 amino acids. The germline gives CDR1 SGDLS, CDR2 YYNGEE. CDR3 protein: CASSEWGGRTGELFF. CDR3 nucleotide sequence: TGTGCCAGCAGCGAGTGGGGGGGGCGGACCGGGGAGCTGTTTTTT. Combining the CDR3 with reference TRBV9 and TRBJ2-2 gives the whole variable domain DSGVTQTPKHLITATGQRVTLRCSPRSGDLSVYWYQQSLDQGLQFLIQYYNGEERAKGNILERFSAQQFPDLHSELNLSSLELGDSALYFCASSEWGGRTGELFFGEGSRLTVL.

The chain combines TRBV4-3 with TRBJ1-1; D is perhaps TRBD1 (6 bases). CDR3 length: 13 residues. V was shortened by 4 bases and J by 5 bases, with 11 bases between the two germline ends. The germline CDR1 and CDR2 sequences are LGHNA and YSLEER. This CDR3 reads CASSPGGTTEAFF. The CDR3 bases are TGCGCCAGCAGCCCGGGGGGGACAACTGAAGCTTTCTTT.

This chain connects TRBV5-1 to TRBJ1-1; perhaps TRBD1 as D (5 bases). Trimming shortened V by 4 bases and J by 0 bases, and 10 bases separated the two germline ends. Germline V gives CDR1 SGHRS, CDR2 YFSETQ. The CDR3 is made up of 14 amino acids. CDR3 bases: TGCGCCAGCAGCAGGGGCGCAATGAACACTGAAGCTTTCTTT. Protein sequence: CASSRGAMNTEAFF.

This chain links TRBV18 with TRBJ1-5; D remains ambiguous. The V gene's germline CDR1 is KGHSH and CDR2 LQKENI. There are 16 residues in the CDR3. The V end lost 3 bases, the J end lost 4 bases, and 16 bases lay between the germline ends. The CDR3 sequence is CASSPRRGRKNQPQHF. The CDR3 coding sequence is TGTGCCAGCTCACCCAGACGAGGGAGGAAAAATCAGCCCCAGCATTTT.

The V gene is TRBV29-1, the J gene TRBJ2-1; 7 bases are shared with TRBD1. Germline loops: CDR1 SQVTM, CDR2 ANQGSEA. V gave up 6 bases and J gave up 0 bases; unmatched junction bases: 5. The CDR3 loop spans 14 amino acids. The CDR3 protein is CSVVGDSSYNEQFF. The CDR3 nucleotides read TGCAGCGTCGTCGGGGACAGCTCCTACAATGAGCAGTTCTTC.

The V gene is TRBV21-1, the J gene TRBJ2-7; TRBD2 reflects the table's D call only, with no check against the DNA. TRBV21-1 is tagged as a pseudogene. The CDR3 loop spans 14 amino acids. CDR3 region: CASSIPGFTYEQYF. The CDR3 nucleotides are TGTGCCAGCAGCATTCCGGGGTTCACCTACGAGCAGTACTTC.

This chain joins TRBV5-1 and TRBJ1-6; D perhaps matches TRBD1 (5 bases). Germline V lookup: CDR1 SGHRS, CDR2 YFSETQ. There are 14 residues in the CDR3. Trimming pared 5 bases from V and 8 bases from J, leaving 14 bases between. Here the CDR3 reads CASRKGMVHSPLHF. DNA for the CDR3: TGCGCCAGCAGGAAGGGGATGGTCCATTCACCCCTCCACTTT.

V and J are TRBV2 and TRBJ1-2, with 7 bases identical to TRBD1. CDR1 is SNHLY, CDR2 FYNNEI, per germline. The CDR3 consists of 14 residues. V lost 4 bases to trimming and J lost 0 bases; unmatched junction nucleotides: 2. CDR3 amino acids: CASSGGQTNYGYTF. The CDR3 region has the DNA TGTGCCAGCAGTGGGGGACAGACTAACTATGGCTACACCTTC.

The V call is TRBV19, the J call TRBJ2-2, with 8 nucleotides matching TRBD1. Unmatched junction bases numbered 8, after V lost 7 bases and J lost 1 base. The CDR3 is made up of 16 amino acids. Germline-derived CDR1 and CDR2 are LNHDA and SQIVND (reference sequence). For the CDR3, the DNA is TGTGCCAGTAACTCCCGGGGGACAGGGAACACCGGGGAGCTGTTTTTT. Its translation is CASNSRGTGNTGELFF.

J is TRBJ1-2 and V is TRBV7-8; D is uncertain. V gave up 1 base and J gave up 3 bases, with 12 bases separating them. The CDR3 extends over 15 amino acids. Germline loops: CDR1 SGHVS, CDR2 FQNEAQ. The CDR3 DNA reads TGTGCCAGCAGCTTAGGATCTCAGTTACACTATGGCTACACCTTC. It encodes CASSLGSQLHYGYTF.

The chain uses TRBV29-1 and TRBJ2-5; D is possibly TRBD1 (5 bases). V was shortened by 8 bases and J by 5 bases, with 9 bases between the two germline ends. The CDR3 is 10 amino acids. The germline gives CDR1 SQVTM, CDR2 ANQGSEA. This CDR3 reads CSSSGETQYF. DNA of the CDR3: TGCAGCTCGTCAGGGGAGACCCAGTACTTC.

This chain joins TRBV15 and TRBJ1-2; 7 nucleotides line up with TRBD1. Germline CDR1 and CDR2: LNHNV and YYDKDF (reference sequence). Trimming removed 6 bases from V and 4 bases from J; junction bases left unmatched: 14. This CDR3 region has 16 residues. CDR3 nucleotides: TGTGCCACCAGGGGATTTTCGGGACAGAGATTCTATGGCTACACCTTC. Translating gives CATRGFSGQRFYGYTF.

The V and J genes are TRBV29-1 and TRBJ2-5; 15 bases map to TRBD2. The J segment lost 1 base and the V segment lost 7 bases, leaving 10 bases of the junction unmatched. The CDR3 contains 17 residues. CDR1 is SQVTM and CDR2 is ANQGSEA in the germline V gene. The CDR3 nucleotides are TGCAGCGCAAGGAGCGGGACTAGCGGGGGGCTCCAAGAGACCCAGTACTTC. Translation: CSARSGTSGGLQETQYF. Full variable domain (rest looked up from reference TRBV29-1 and TRBJ2-5): SAVISQKPSRDICQRGTSLTIQCQVDSQVTMMFWYRQQPGQSLTLIATANQGSEATYESGFVIDKFPISRPNLTFSTLTVSNMSPEDSSIYLCSARSGTSGGLQETQYFGPGTRLLVL.

This chain joins TRBV6-1 and TRBJ1-1; D call uncertain. Trimming stripped 4 bases from V and 9 bases from J, with 12 bases between. The CDR3 is 12 residues long. Germline assignment: CDR1 MNHNS and CDR2 SASEGT. Here the CDR3 DNA reads TGTGCCAGCAGTGGCAGCGGTTTCAAAGCTTTCTTT. Protein sequence: CASSGSGFKAFF.

This chain uses TRBV6-6 with TRBJ2-7; TRBD1 aligns across 7 bases. This CDR3 contains 14 residues. The J segment lost 1 base and the V segment lost 8 bases, leaving 8 bases of the junction unmatched. Germline assignment: CDR1 MNHNY and CDR2 SVGAGI (reference sequence). CDR3 in DNA: TGTGCCAGCCTGGGGCAGGGGGAATCCTACGAGCAGTACTTC. As protein: CASLGQGESYEQYF.